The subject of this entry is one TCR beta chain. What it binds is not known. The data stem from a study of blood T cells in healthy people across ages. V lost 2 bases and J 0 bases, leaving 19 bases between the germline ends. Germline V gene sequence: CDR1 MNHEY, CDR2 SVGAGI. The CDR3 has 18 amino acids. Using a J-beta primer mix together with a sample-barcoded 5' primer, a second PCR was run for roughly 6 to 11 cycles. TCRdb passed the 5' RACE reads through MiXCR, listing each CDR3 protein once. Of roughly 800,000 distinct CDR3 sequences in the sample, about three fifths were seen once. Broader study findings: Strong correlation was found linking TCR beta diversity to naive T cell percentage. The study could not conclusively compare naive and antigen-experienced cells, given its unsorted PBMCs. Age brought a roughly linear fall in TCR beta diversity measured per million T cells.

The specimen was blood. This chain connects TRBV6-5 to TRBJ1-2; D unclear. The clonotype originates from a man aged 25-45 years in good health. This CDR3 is CASSYVPDRAEANYGYTF. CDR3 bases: TGTGCCAGCAGTTACGTGCCGGACCGCGCCGAAGCTAACTATGGCTACACCTTC.